Shown below are 13 T cell receptor beta chains from a single sample sequenced in a study of blood T cell repertoires in COVID-19 (dated by TCRdb to 2019 to 2021). Libraries came from the immunoSEQ multiplex PCR assay. The clones in this table, taken by TCRdb from immuneACCESS, are in-frame only. Not every clone is retained; where verified, under half of the shortfall comes from an unresolved V gene, and the cause of the rest is unknown. The sample table lists around 270,000 clones, roughly 86% of them with a count of one. Over 4% of the sample goes to the ten largest clones. Sequenced material: peripheral blood. Every receptor here comes from a woman aged 55 to 70 with COVID-19, enrolled during active disease.

In this sample, this clone turned up once. The chain is built from TRBV4-3 and TRBJ2-2; D perhaps matches TRBD2 (6 bases). The CDR3 spans 16 residues. Per germline, CDR1 LGHNA and CDR2 YSLEER. V lost 4 bases and J lost 1, with 13 bases in between. CDR3 amino acids: CASSPLGTGNTGELFF. The CDR3 DNA is TGCGCCAGCAGCCCTCTTGGGACTGGGAACACCGGGGAGCTGTTTTTT.

The V call is TRBV6-4, the J call TRBJ1-5; the D is unclear. Germline V CDR1 and CDR2: MRHNA, SNTAGT. V lost 6 bases and J 9 bases, leaving 9 bases between the germline ends. The length of the CDR3 is 11 residues. The CDR3 loop reads CASRSYWPQHF. CDR3 nucleotides: TGTGCCAGCAGGTCGTATTGGCCCCAGCATTTT.

J is TRBJ1-4 and V is TRBV28, with D maybe TRBD1 (6 bases). V dropped 5 bases and J dropped 2 bases, with 12 bases sitting between them. CDR1 and CDR2 (germline): MDHEN, SYDVKM. The CDR3 is 15 residues long. This CDR3 is CASSDTGMTNEKLFF. For the CDR3, the DNA is TGTGCCAGCAGTGATACAGGGATGACTAATGAAAAACTGTTTTTT.

The rearrangement joins TRBV20-1 to TRBJ1-5; TRBD1 aligns across 8 bases. Germline V CDR1 and CDR2: DFQATT, SNEGSKA (reference sequence). Trimming removed 3 bases from V and 0 bases from J; junction bases left unmatched: 10. The CDR3 consists of 17 residues. The CDR3 DNA is TGCAGTGCTAGTCTAGGGACAGGCGTCTATAGCAATCAGCCCCAGCATTTT. Translating gives CSASLGTGVYSNQPQHF.

This clone was seen only once. This chain joins TRBV7-2 and TRBJ1-1; D is uncertain. This CDR3 is built from 13 residues. The germline V and J ends were trimmed by 2 bases and 8 bases, with 12 bases remaining between them. Germline loops: CDR1 SGHTA, CDR2 FQGNSA. The CDR3 spells CASSLWEETEAFF. CDR3 bases: TGTGCCAGCAGCTTATGGGAGGAGACGGAAGCTTTCTTT. Full variable domain (missing parts from reference TRBV7-2 and TRBJ1-1): GAGVSQSPSNKVTEKGKDVELRCDPISGHTALYWYRQSLGQGLEFLIYFQGNSAPDKSGLPSDRFSAERTGGSVSTLTIQRTQQEDSAVYLCASSLWEETEAFFGQGTRLTVV.

The chain recombines TRBV27 with TRBJ2-3, with TRBD2 matching over 9 bases. Germline CDR1 is MNHEY and CDR2 is SMNVEV (reference sequence). J lost 2 bases, V lost 5 bases, and 5 bases had no gene match. The CDR3 is 15 residues long. The CDR3 reads CASSPGLAITDTQYF. CDR3 nucleotides: TGTGCCAGCAGTCCAGGACTAGCGATCACAGATACGCAGTATTTT.

The gene calls are TRBV11-2 and TRBJ1-2; D may be TRBD1 (5 bases). The germline V and J ends were trimmed by 4 bases and 4 bases, with 13 bases remaining between them. CDR1 is SGHAT, CDR2 FQNNGV, per germline. CDR3 length equals 14 residues. The CDR3 region has the DNA TGTGCCAGCAGCTCAGGGCCTGGGGTCTATGGCTACACCTTC. Translating gives CASSSGPGVYGYTF.

The V and J genes are TRBV9 and TRBJ1-6, with a weak D call TRBD1 (5 bases). CDR1 is SGDLS and CDR2 is YYNGEE in the germline V gene. V dropped 4 bases and J dropped 8 bases, with 10 bases sitting between them. The CDR3 has 13 residues. DNA for the CDR3: TGTGCCAGCAGCCCGGGGGGAGATTCACCCCTCCACTTT. Its protein is CASSPGGDSPLHF.

The chain employs TRBV3-1 (or the pseudogene TRBV3-2) and TRBJ2-2; no clear D. Germline V gene sequence: CDR1 LGHDT, CDR2 YNNKEL (reference sequence). The V gene lost 2 bases and the J gene lost 2 bases, with 9 bases spanning the gap. The CDR3 runs to 15 residues. CDR3: CASSQWRSNTGELFF. The CDR3 nucleotides read TGTGCCAGCAGCCAATGGAGAAGTAACACCGGGGAGCTGTTTTTT.

The rearrangement uses TRBV3-1 (or the pseudogene TRBV3-2) and TRBJ1-2; 8 nucleotides line up with TRBD1. Germline loops: CDR1 LGHDT, CDR2 YNNKEL (reference sequence). This CDR3 has 18 residues. V lost 1 base to trimming and J lost 4 bases; unmatched junction nucleotides: 14. This CDR3 reads CASSQGVGQALRSYGYTF. In DNA form, the CDR3 reads TGTGCCAGCAGCCAAGGGGTGGGACAGGCATTGAGGTCCTATGGCTACACCTTC.

The rearrangement links TRBV7-2 to TRBJ2-5, with TRBD2 identical over 9 bases. Germline V gene lookup returns CDR1 SGHTA and CDR2 FQGNSA. This CDR3 is 14 amino acids long. V gave up 5 bases and J gave up 5 bases; unmatched junction bases: 6. CDR3 residues: CASSQGTSWETQYF. The CDR3 nucleotides are TGTGCCAGCAGCCAGGGGACTAGCTGGGAGACCCAGTACTTC.

Here the CDR3 reads CAWSRNRGYEQYF. The CDR3 region has the DNA TGTGCCTGGAGTAGAAACAGGGGCTACGAGCAGTACTTC. The V call is TRBV30, the J call TRBJ2-7, with 7 bases identical to TRBD1. Germline CDR1 is GTSNPN and CDR2 is SVGIG (reference sequence). This CDR3 has 13 amino acids. The junction had 4 bases not matched to a gene; V was cut back by 2 bases and J by 3 bases.

This clone was counted ten times or more. This chain links TRBV4-1 with TRBJ1-1; D unclear. Between the trimmed V and J ends, which lost 4 bases and 4 bases, there was a span of 10 bases. The CDR3 consists of 13 residues. The germline V gene has CDR1 MGHRA and CDR2 YSYEKL. DNA of the CDR3: TGCGCCAGCAGCCGCGGGCAGTCCACTGAAGCTTTCTTT. Translation gives CASSRGQSTEAFF.